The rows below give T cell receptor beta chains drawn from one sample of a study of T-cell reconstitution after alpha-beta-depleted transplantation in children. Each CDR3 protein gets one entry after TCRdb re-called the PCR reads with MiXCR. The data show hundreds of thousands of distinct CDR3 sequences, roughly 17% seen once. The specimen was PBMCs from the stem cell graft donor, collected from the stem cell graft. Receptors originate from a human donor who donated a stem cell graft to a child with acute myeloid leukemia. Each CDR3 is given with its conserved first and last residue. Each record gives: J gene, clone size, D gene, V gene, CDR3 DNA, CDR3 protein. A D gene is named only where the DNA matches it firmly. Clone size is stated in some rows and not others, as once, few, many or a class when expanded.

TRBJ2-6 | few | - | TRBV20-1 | TGCAGTGCTACAAGGGCCTCTGGGGCCAACGTCCTGACTTTC | CSATRASGANVLTF
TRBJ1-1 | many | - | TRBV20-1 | TGCAGTGCTAGAGATGTCTTGGGAGCTTTCTTT | CSARDVLGAFF
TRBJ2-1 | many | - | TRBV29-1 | TGCAGCGTTGTACTCAACAATGAGCAGTTCTTC | CSVVLNNEQFF
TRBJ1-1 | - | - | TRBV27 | TGTGCCAGCAGTTCTCTTGGGGTTTGGAACACTGAAGCTTTCTTT | CASSSLGVWNTEAFF
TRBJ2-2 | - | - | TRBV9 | TGTGCCAGCAGCCGGATCCCGGGACACAACACCGGGGAGCTGTTTTTT | CASSRIPGHNTGELFF
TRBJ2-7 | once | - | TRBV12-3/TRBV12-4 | TGTGCCAGCAGTCCCTCCCCCTTATTCAGCTACGAGCAGTACTTC | CASSPSPLFSYEQYF
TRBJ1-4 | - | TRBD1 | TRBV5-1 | TGCGCCAGCAGGGGCACAGGGGTTCGGGAAAAACTGTTTTTT | CASRGTGVREKLFF
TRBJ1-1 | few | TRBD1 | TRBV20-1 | TGCAGTGCTAGATCAGGGGGAACAAACACTGAAGCTTTCTTT | CSARSGGTNTEAFF
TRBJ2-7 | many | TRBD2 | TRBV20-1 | TGCAGTGCTTTAGCGGGGGGGCTCGACGAGCAGTACTTC | CSALAGGLDEQYF
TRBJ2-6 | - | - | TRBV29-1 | TGCAGCGTCCGGGTGGCTGGGGCCAACGTCCTGACTTTC | CSVRVAGANVLTF
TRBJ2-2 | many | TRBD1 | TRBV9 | TGTGCCAGCAGCCAGACAGGGAGTACCGGGGAGCTGTTTTTT | CASSQTGSTGELFF
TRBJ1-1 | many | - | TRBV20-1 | TGCAGTGCTAGAGTGTACCTAAACACGGGCGCCGAGGTTGAAGCTTTCTTT | CSARVYLNTGAEVEAFF
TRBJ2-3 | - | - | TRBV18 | TGTGCCAGCTCACCACGGCAGGCGGAAGGCACAGATACGCAGTATTTT | CASSPRQAEGTDTQYF
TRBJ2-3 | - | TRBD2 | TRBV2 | TGTGCCAGCAGTAGGAGCGGGGGAACCACAGATACGCAGTATTTT | CASSRSGGTTDTQYF
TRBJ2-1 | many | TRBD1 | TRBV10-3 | TGTGCCATCAGCAAGAGGGGGCCCTACAATGAGCAGTTCTTC | CAISKRGPYNEQFF
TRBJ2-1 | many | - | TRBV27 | TGTGCCAGCAGTTTAGGTCAGTTTGAGGGACAGTTCTTC | CASSLGQFEGQFF
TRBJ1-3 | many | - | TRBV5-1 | TGCGCCAGCAGCTCGGGACCAGGTGTGGACACCATATATTTT | CASSSGPGVDTIYF
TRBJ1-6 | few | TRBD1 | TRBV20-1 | TGCAGTGCTAGAGACGGACAGGGGGCGCGTTCACCCCTCCACTTT | CSARDGQGARSPLHF
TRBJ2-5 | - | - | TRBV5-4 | TGTGCCAGCACCTTGGGCTTGGACCTAGAGACCCAGTACTTC | CASTLGLDLETQYF
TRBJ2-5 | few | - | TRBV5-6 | TGTGCCAGCAGCTTGTCCCTGACGGGTGTGGAGACCCAGTACTTC | CASSLSLTGVETQYF
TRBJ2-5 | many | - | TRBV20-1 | TGCAGTGCTCGTAGGGACGGGAATCCTCAGTACTTC | CSARRDGNPQYF
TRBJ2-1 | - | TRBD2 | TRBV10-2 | TGCGCCACTACCGGGCGGGGGACTTCCTATAATGAGCAGTTCTTC | CATTGRGTSYNEQFF
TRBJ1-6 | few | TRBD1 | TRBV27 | TGTGCCAGCAGTTTATCAAGGGGGCTTGATTCACCCCTCCACTTT | CASSLSRGLDSPLHF
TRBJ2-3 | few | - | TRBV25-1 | TGTGCCAGCAGTGCTTACGGGGGCGGTGATACGCAGTATTTT | CASSAYGGGDTQYF
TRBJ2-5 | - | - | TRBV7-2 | TGTGCCAGCAGCTTAGAGGCTAGACAAGAGACCCAGTACTTC | CASSLEARQETQYF
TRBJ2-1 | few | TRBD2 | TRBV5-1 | TGCGCCAGCAGCGTAGGGACTAGCGGGGGCTATGAGCAGTTCTTC | CASSVGTSGGYEQFF
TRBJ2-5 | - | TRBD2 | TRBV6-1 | TGTGCCAGCAGTCAAGCGGGACTCGCAGGGAAGACCCAGTACTTC | CASSQAGLAGKTQYF
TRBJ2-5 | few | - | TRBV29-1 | TGCAGCGTTGAAAATAAGTACGCTGAAGAGACCCAGTACTTC | CSVENKYAEETQYF
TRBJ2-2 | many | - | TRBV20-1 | TGCAGTGCTTTGAACAGAGACACCGGGGAGCTGTTTTTT | CSALNRDTGELFF
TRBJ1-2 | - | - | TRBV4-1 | TGCGCCAGCAGCCAAGATAGGGGCGGGACTAACTATGGCTACACCTTC | CASSQDRGGTNYGYTF
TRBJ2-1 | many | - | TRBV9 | TGTGCCAGCAGCGTAGGAGGAGGGCGGGTTTACAATGAGCAGTTCTTC | CASSVGGGRVYNEQFF
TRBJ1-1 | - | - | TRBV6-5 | TGTACCAGCAGTTACTCTCGGTCTACAAACACTGAAGCTTTCTTT | CTSSYSRSTNTEAFF
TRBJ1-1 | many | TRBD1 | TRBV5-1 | TGCGCCAGCAGCCCGATACAGGGGATGGGTGAAGCTTTCTTT | CASSPIQGMGEAFF
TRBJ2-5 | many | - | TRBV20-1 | TGCAGTGCAGCGAGCGAGACCCAGTACTTC | CSAASETQYF
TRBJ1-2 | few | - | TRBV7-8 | TGTGCCAGCAGCGTCGCAAGGGTTGGGGCCGGTGGCTACACCTTC | CASSVARVGAGGYTF
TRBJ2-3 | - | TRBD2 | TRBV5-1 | TGCGCCAGCAGCTTGAGCGGGGGAAGAGGCACAGATACGCAGTATTTT | CASSLSGGRGTDTQYF
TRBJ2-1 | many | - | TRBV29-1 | TGCAGCGTCGGAACCCCTTTCGACCTCCAGTCGGTGAATGAGCAGTTCTTC | CSVGTPFDLQSVNEQFF
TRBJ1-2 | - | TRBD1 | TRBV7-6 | TGTGCCAGCAGCCTCCGGACAGGGGGGATCTATGGCTACACCTTC | CASSLRTGGIYGYTF
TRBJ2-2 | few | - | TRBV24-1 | TGTGCCACCAGTGATCCCAGGTCCGGCGGGGAGCTGTTTTTT | CATSDPRSGGELFF
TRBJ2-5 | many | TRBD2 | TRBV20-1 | TGCAGTGCTAGTTCTAGCGGGGGGGCCGGGGGATTAGAGACCCAGTACTTC | CSASSSGGAGGLETQYF
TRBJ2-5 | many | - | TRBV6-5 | TGTGCCAGCAGGACGGCGGAGACCCAGTACTTC | CASRTAETQYF
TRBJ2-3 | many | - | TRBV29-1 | TGCAGCGCCCGGCCACAGACAGATACGCAGTATTTT | CSARPQTDTQYF
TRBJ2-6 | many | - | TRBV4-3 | TGCGCCAGCAGCCAAGATAGGAGGAGGGCCGGGGCCAACGTCCTGACTTTC | CASSQDRRRAGANVLTF
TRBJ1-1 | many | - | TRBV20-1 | TGCAGTGCTAGGTCTCGGGGCACTGAAGCTTTCTTT | CSARSRGTEAFF
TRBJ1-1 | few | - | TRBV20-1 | TGCAGTGCAATCCAACTAGACCCCCTGTTCGCTGAAGCTTTCTTT | CSAIQLDPLFAEAFF
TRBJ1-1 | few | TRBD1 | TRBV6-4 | TGTGCCAGCAGTAACGACAGGGGCGCTGAAGCTTTCTTT | CASSNDRGAEAFF
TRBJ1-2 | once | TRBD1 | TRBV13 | TGTGCCAGCAGCTTCAAACAGGGGGCTAACTATGGCTACACCTTC | CASSFKQGANYGYTF
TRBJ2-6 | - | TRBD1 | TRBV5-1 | TGCGCCAGCAGCTTGGTACAGGGGCCCCAGGGAGCCAACGTCCTGACTTTC | CASSLVQGPQGANVLTF
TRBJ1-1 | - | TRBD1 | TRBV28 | TGTGCCAGCAGTTCCGGGACAGGGATGACTGAAGCTTTCTTT | CASSSGTGMTEAFF
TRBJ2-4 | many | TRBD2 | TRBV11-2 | TGTGCCAGCAGCTTAAGCCGACTAGCGGGGGGGCTAGCCAAAAACATTCAGTACTTC | CASSLSRLAGGLAKNIQYF